This T cell receptor (beta chain) was retrieved from a study of blood T cell repertoires in COVID-19. Study-level information: Sites across the United States, Italy and Spain contributed samples from acute and convalescent COVID-19. Sources were T cells, B-cell-depleted T cells, or PBMCs; the material itself was cDNA or gDNA.

Per the study methods: Using reference gene primer amplification, nucleated cell counts were estimated. The protocol was immunoSEQ multiplex PCR, while the TCRdb copy is restricted to in-frame clones and leaves out a portion. Clone size and V and J calls were adopted from that table, with D and trimming inferred from the DNA. The sample gives about 300,000 clones, roughly 80% of which show up once; almost 1.5% is in the top ten. The germline CDR1 and CDR2 sequences are SGHDN and FVKESK. The CDR3 runs 19 residues. Trimming removed 5 bases from V and 6 bases from J; junction bases left unmatched: 19. While infection was still active, Seattle patients were enrolled and then followed longitudinally.

Material: peripheral blood. The chain uses TRBV14 and TRBJ2-1; 10 positions agree with TRBD1. The receptor was derived from a human donor with COVID-19, enrolled during active disease. The donor label of this sample is uncertain. The CDR3 nucleotides are TGTGCCAGCAGCTCTCAGGGGTCGTACAGGACAGGGGGAGGCAATGAGCAGTTCTTC. It specifies CASSSQGSYRTGGGNEQFF.